These 5 T cell receptor beta chains originate from one sample sequenced in a study of cytomegalovirus exposure and HLA in healthy donors. This PCR relied on a set of 60 Vbeta primers and 13 Jbeta primers. This table comes from immunoSEQ multiplex PCR, and its TCRdb copy is limited to in-frame clones, with some not included. In all, the sample yields 150,000 to 200,000 clones. Material: PBMCs. The receptors come from a woman aged 55-70 years in good health and CMV-seronegative.

The DNA of the CDR3 is TGCGCCAGCAGCTTGAAGACAGGGCCGAACACCGGGGAGCTGTTTTTT. Translated: CASSLKTGPNTGELFF. This chain connects TRBV5-1 to TRBJ2-2; 7 positions agree with TRBD1. Germline lookup yields CDR1 SGHRS and CDR2 YFSETQ. CDR3 length: 16 amino acids. V lost 1 base to trimming and J lost 0 bases; unmatched junction nucleotides: 3. The whole variable domain, remainder taken from reference TRBV5-1 and TRBJ2-2, is KAGVTQTPRYLIKTRGQQVTLSCSPISGHRSVSWYQQTPGQGLQFLFEYFSETQRNKGNFPGRFSGRQFSNSRSEMNVSTLELGDSALYLCASSLKTGPNTGELFFGEGSRLTVL.

The genes are TRBV7-2 and TRBJ2-7; 8 bases line up with TRBD1. The CDR3 covers 14 residues. Germline V CDR1 and CDR2: SGHTA, FQGNSA. The junction had 7 bases not matched to a gene; V was cut back by 3 bases and J by 6 bases. CDR3 sequence reads: CASSFADRAREQYF. The CDR3 DNA follows: TGTGCCAGCAGCTTTGCGGACAGGGCGCGCGAGCAGTACTTC.

In DNA form, the CDR3 reads TGTGCCAGCAGCTCGACCCGGCAGGGCTATAGCAATCAGCCCCAGCATTTT. The encoded protein is CASSSTRQGYSNQPQHF. The V gene is TRBV7-9, the J gene TRBJ1-5; tentatively, D is TRBD1 (5 bases). CDR1 and CDR2 from the germline V gene are SEHNR and FQNEAQ (reference sequence). The CDR3 runs to 17 residues. V lost 4 bases, J lost 0 bases, and 16 bases lay in between. The whole variable domain, remainder taken from reference TRBV7-9 and TRBJ1-5, is DTGVSQNPRHKITKRGQNVTFRCDPISEHNRLYWYRQTLGQGPEFLTYFQNEAQLEKSRLLSDRFSAERPKGSFSTLEIQRTEQGDSAMYLCASSSTRQGYSNQPQHFGDGTRLSIL.

On this clone itself: Within the sample, other DNA sequences also encode this same CDR3. The rearrangement uses TRBV2 and TRBJ1-5; 10 nucleotides match TRBD1. The J segment lost 0 bases and the V segment lost 8 bases, leaving 10 bases of the junction unmatched. This CDR3 is 17 amino acids long. The germline V gene encodes CDR1 SNHLY and CDR2 FYNNEI. The CDR3 DNA reads as TGTGCCAGCGGGGGGACAGGGGTGAGTCATAGCAATCAGCCCCAGCATTTT. This codes for CASGGTGVSHSNQPQHF.

The chain has TRBV10-3 and TRBJ2-4, with 10 positions matching TRBD1. CDR1 is ENHRY, CDR2 SYGVKD, per germline. V was clipped by 3 bases and J by 6 bases; unmatched bases: 5. This CDR3 is built from 15 residues. The CDR3 DNA reads TGTGCCATCAGTGACCGGGACAGGGGAGCAAACATTCAGTACTTC. It encodes CAISDRDRGANIQYF.